This T cell receptor (beta chain) stems from a study of control samples from healthy donors and cancer patients. CDR1 and CDR2 (germline): MNHEY, SMNVEV (reference sequence). CDR3 size: 15 residues. Trimming took off 3 bases at V and 2 bases at J, with 11 bases between the two ends. Clones were read by immunoSEQ multiplex PCR, and TCRdb kept only the in-frame ones, dropping some. The sample records about 160,000 clones, roughly 94% being singletons. The sample was PBMCs. V gene TRBV27 combines with J gene TRBJ2-1; tentative D call: TRBD2 (6 bases). This receptor was taken from a man aged 55 to 70 with colorectal cancer. The DNA for the CDR3 is TGTGCCAGCAGTTTGATGGGCGGGGCCTACAATGAGCAGTTCTTC. This sequence encodes CASSLMGGAYNEQFF.